A single sample is the source of the 26 T cell receptor beta chains below, sequenced in a study of spatial heterogeneity in lung cancer. Each CDR3 protein gets one entry after TCRdb re-called the 5' RACE reads with MiXCR. This sample has 5,000 or so distinct CDR3 sequences, with 15% to 20% found just once. Described time point: sample taken at primary tumor resection. Unsorted whole RNA of tumor, nontumor lung or frozen PBMC was sequenced. Here the sequenced sample was normal lung tissue next to the tumor, taken at surgery. Every receptor here comes from a male donor with early-stage non-small cell lung cancer.

A note on this clonotype: This beta chain was picked up by a library intended for alpha chains and is off target, so its count carries little meaning. The chain recombines TRBV6-2 or TRBV6-3 with TRBJ2-2; D possibly corresponds to TRBD1 (6 bases). V was trimmed by 5 bases and J by 3 bases, leaving 10 bases between them. Looked up from germline, CDR1 is MNHEY and CDR2 is SVGEGT. The CDR3 runs to 14 residues. Here the CDR3 DNA reads TGTGCCAGCAGTGGGGGCCGGGACACCGGGGAGCTGTTTTTT. It is translated as CASSGGRDTGELFF.

This clonotype appeared a few times. For a library built for alpha chains, this beta chain is a stray read; little rests on its size. As DNA, the CDR3 is TGTGCCAGCAGCTTAGCGGGACTAGACGGAGAGACCCAGTACTTC. It translates to CASSLAGLDGETQYF. V and J are TRBV7-2 and TRBJ2-5, with 8 bases identical to TRBD2. The V gene's germline CDR1 is SGHTA and CDR2 FQGNSA. This CDR3 region has 15 residues. V dropped 0 bases and J dropped 4; count of bases not matched to a gene: 4.

This clonotype ranks as medium-sized. This beta chain is a stray sequence in a library constructed for alpha chains; its clone size is not meaningful. The CDR3 reads CSAREGRANEKLFF. The CDR3 DNA follows: TGCAGTGCTAGAGAGGGGAGGGCTAATGAAAAACTGTTTTTT. The chain couples TRBV20-1 to TRBJ1-4; D remains ambiguous. The V and J ends lost 0 bases and 3 bases respectively, with 8 bases between them. CDR3 length: 14 residues. Germline V gene sequence: CDR1 DFQATT, CDR2 SNEGSKA (reference sequence).

Within the sample, this clonotype is medium-sized. In a library made to pick up alpha chains, this beta chain is a stray read with a size that means little. The genes are TRBV11-2 and TRBJ2-5; 10 bases map to TRBD2. The CDR3 covers 15 residues. From germline, CDR1 is SGHAT and CDR2 FQNNGV. Losses at the gene ends were 0 bases for V and 5 bases for J; bases not matched to a gene: 3. Here the CDR3 DNA reads TGTGCCAGCAGCTTAGAGGTGGGACTAGCGGAGACCCAGTACTTC. As protein: CASSLEVGLAETQYF.

Judged by abundance, this clonotype is medium-sized. The library was built for alpha chains, so this beta chain is an off-target read and its size means little. The chain has TRBV20-1 and TRBJ1-2, with D perhaps TRBD1 (6 bases). The germline CDR1 and CDR2 sequences are DFQATT and SNEGSKA (reference sequence). Trimming cost V 4 bases and J 4 bases, with 13 bases left between them. The CDR3 is made up of 13 amino acids. The CDR3 region is CSATRGGSYGYTF. The CDR3 DNA is TGCAGTGCTACAAGGGGGGGCAGCTATGGCTACACCTTC.

In the case of this clonotype: A library made for alpha chains picked up this beta chain off target, so its size means little. Here the CDR3 DNA reads TGCAGTGCCGGGGGTCCGACGAAGGACACTGAAGCTTTCTTT. Amino acids: CSAGGPTKDTEAFF. This chain uses TRBV20-1 with TRBJ1-1, with a weak D call TRBD1 (5 bases). Trimming removed 6 bases from V and 3 bases from J, with 17 bases in between. CDR1 is DFQATT, CDR2 SNEGSKA, per germline (reference sequence). The CDR3 consists of 14 residues.

This clonotype is classed as medium-sized. This beta chain represents an off-target read in a library built for alpha chains; its size is of limited meaning. The chain links TRBV23-1 to TRBJ2-7; D gene uncertain. TRBV23-1 is an ORF; its function is uncertain. Trimming cost V 3 bases and J 2 bases, with 11 bases left between them. The CDR3 is 14 residues long. CDR3 nucleotides: TGCGCCAGCAGTCAGGGTACTCGAGCCTACGAGCAGTACGTC. This translates into CASSQGTRAYEQYV.

This clonotype is classed as medium-sized. This beta chain represents an off-target read in a library built for alpha chains; its size is of limited meaning. The V call is TRBV7-2, the J call TRBJ1-5; D gene ambiguous. The CDR3 has 13 residues. The germline CDR1 and CDR2 sequences are SGHTA and FQGNSA. The ends were cut back, 1 base at V and 6 bases at J, with 7 bases in the middle. Written as DNA, the CDR3 is TGTGCCAGCAGCTTAGGTGCCGTTCAGCCCCAGCATTTT. This codes for CASSLGAVQPQHF.

With respect to this clonotype: A library prepared for alpha chains yielded this beta chain as an off-target read; its size is of little meaning. This sequence joins TRBV5-1 and TRBJ1-3; D unclear. The CDR3 sequence is 19 residues long. Looked up from germline, CDR1 is SGHRS and CDR2 is YFSETQ. V was cut by 0 bases and J by 1 base, with 20 bases left in between. The CDR3 loop is CASSLGPGSTLFSGNTIYF. The CDR3 DNA sequence: TGCGCCAGCAGCTTGGGGCCCGGGTCTACGCTCTTTTCTGGAAACACCATATATTTT.

By share of the sample, this clonotype is medium-sized (0.01 to 0.1%). A library made for alpha chains picked up this beta chain off target, so its size means little. The chain joins TRBV6-2 or TRBV6-3 to TRBJ2-3, with D perhaps given as TRBD1 or TRBD2 (5 bases each). Trimming removed 7 bases from V and 2 bases from J, with 16 bases in between. Per germline, CDR1 MNHEY and CDR2 SVGEGT. The CDR3 consists of 15 residues. The CDR3 region has the DNA TGTGCCAGCATCACGTCCGGGGCTTCCACAGATACGCAGTATTTT. This gives the protein CASITSGASTDTQYF.

This clonotype occurred many times. As an off-target read in a library built for alpha chains, this beta chain has a frequency of little significance. The chain employs TRBV30 and TRBJ2-1; possibly TRBD2 for D (5 bases). V lost 2 bases to trimming and J lost 0 bases, with 11 bases between them. CDR1 and CDR2 from the germline V gene are GTSNPN and SVGIG (reference sequence). CDR3 length equals 15 residues. In DNA, the CDR3 is TGTGCCTGGAGTCCTACTAGATACTCCTACAATGAGCAGTTCTTC. It codes for CAWSPTRYSYNEQFF.

By share, this clonotype counts as medium-sized. The library was built for alpha chains, so this beta chain is an off-target read and its size means little. The chain is built from TRBV29-1 and TRBJ2-7; D remains unclear. This CDR3 has 13 residues. Between the trimmed V and J ends, which lost 4 bases and 3 bases, there was a span of 13 bases. The germline gives CDR1 SQVTM, CDR2 ANQGSEA. CDR3 amino acids: CSVVFLGDYEQYV. The CDR3 DNA follows: TGCAGCGTTGTTTTTTTGGGTGACTACGAGCAGTACGTC.

There are a few counts of this clonotype. Because the library targeted alpha chains, this beta chain is an off-target read whose size means little. The rearrangement links TRBV29-1 to TRBJ1-2; unclear D gene. CDR1 SQVTM and CDR2 ANQGSEA come from the germline V gene. The germline V and J ends were trimmed by 4 bases and 0 bases, with 6 bases remaining between them. This CDR3 comprises 12 residues. In DNA form, the CDR3 reads TGCAGCGTTGCCCCAGCTAACTATGGCTACACCTTC. Amino acids: CSVAPANYGYTF. Variable domain in full (rest from reference TRBV29-1 and TRBJ1-2): SAVISQKPSRDICQRGTSLTIQCQVDSQVTMMFWYRQQPGQSLTLIATANQGSEATYESGFVIDKFPISRPNLTFSTLTVSNMSPEDSSIYLCSVAPANYGYTFGSGTRLTVV.

By frequency in the sample, this clonotype is medium-sized. With the library built for alpha chains, this beta chain is off target and its frequency is not meaningful. The genes are TRBV29-1 and TRBJ2-1; D is uncertain. V was cut by 5 bases and J by 7 bases, with 18 bases left in between. The CDR3 is 14 residues long. CDR1 and CDR2 (germline): SQVTM, ANQGSEA. The chain's CDR3 is CSVLPDRAFNEQFF. CDR3 coding DNA: TGCAGCGTTCTCCCTGACCGGGCCTTTAATGAGCAGTTCTTC.

With regard to this clonotype: For a library built for alpha chains, this beta chain is a stray read; little rests on its size. V is TRBV3-1 and J is TRBJ2-5, with TRBD1 matching 8 bases. The V gene end was trimmed by 0 bases and the J gene end by 4 bases; junction bases not matched to a gene: 1. The CDR3 runs 14 residues. Germline V gene sequence: CDR1 LGHDT, CDR2 YNNKEL (reference sequence). The CDR3 reads CASSQDRGRETQYF. DNA for the CDR3: TGTGCCAGCAGCCAAGACAGGGGGCGAGAGACCCAGTACTTC.

This clonotype was seen more than once but under ten times. Within a library made for alpha chains, this beta chain is off target, and its count is uninformative. V is TRBV5-4 and J is TRBJ2-2; TRBD1 aligns across 8 bases. This CDR3 spans 16 amino acids. The ends lost 3 bases at V and 3 bases at J; junction bases unmatched: 7. From germline, CDR1 is SGHNT and CDR2 YYREEE (reference sequence). The CDR3 spells CASSSSTGEYTGELFF. Here the CDR3 DNA reads TGTGCCAGCAGCTCCTCGACAGGGGAGTACACCGGGGAGCTGTTTTTT.

This clonotype was seen at least ten times. This beta chain turned up in a library designed for alpha chains; as an off-target read, its abundance says little. The CDR3 here is CASSIATDGANVLTF. Written as DNA, the CDR3 is TGTGCCAGTAGTATAGCGACTGATGGGGCCAACGTCCTGACTTTC. The chain uses TRBV19 and TRBJ2-6; D is ambiguous. Per germline, CDR1 LNHDA and CDR2 SQIVND (reference sequence). The CDR3 covers 15 residues. Trimming stripped 1 base from V and 3 bases from J, with 7 bases between.

A remark on this clonotype: As an off-target read in a library built for alpha chains, this beta chain has a frequency of little significance. Written as DNA, the CDR3 is TGTGCCAGCAGCCAGTTCCAAGAGACCCAGTACTTC. Encoded protein: CASSQFQETQYF. The chain joins TRBV7-2 to TRBJ2-5; D is unresolved. This CDR3 is built from 12 residues. Germline V lookup: CDR1 SGHTA, CDR2 FQGNSA. Trimming removed 5 bases at V and 1 base at J, with 5 bases between. Using reference TRBV7-2 and TRBJ2-5 for the parts outside the CDR3, the full variable domain is GAGVSQSPSNKVTEKGKDVELRCDPISGHTALYWYRQSLGQGLEFLIYFQGNSAPDKSGLPSDRFSAERTGGSVSTLTIQRTQQEDSAVYLCASSQFQETQYFGPGTRLLVL.

Points on this clonotype: Found in a library prepared for alpha chains, this beta chain is an off-target read, and its abundance has little meaning. The V and J genes are TRBV30 and TRBJ1-5, with a tentative D call TRBD1 (5 bases). The CDR3 is 13 amino acids. V lost 3 bases, J lost 3 bases, and 9 bases lay in between. CDR1 and CDR2 (germline): GTSNPN, SVGIG (reference sequence). CDR3 nucleotide sequence: TGTGCCTGGAGGGGGGATGTCAATCAGCCCCAGCATTTT. This translates into CAWRGDVNQPQHF.

Many counts were recorded for this clonotype. Since it is a stray read in a library aimed at alpha chains, this beta chain has a size that is not meaningful. The rearrangement links TRBV29-1 to TRBJ1-3, with D hard to call. The germline CDR1 and CDR2 sequences are SQVTM and ANQGSEA. The CDR3 has 12 residues. V shed 2 bases and J shed 5 bases, with 7 bases lying between them. The CDR3: CSVETGRNTIYF. The DNA of the CDR3 is TGCAGCGTTGAAACCGGACGAAACACCATATATTTT.

Regarding this clonotype: As an off-target read in a library built for alpha chains, this beta chain has a frequency of little significance. The chain couples TRBV4-2 to TRBJ2-7; TRBD2 is a possible D gene (6 bases). CDR1 is LGHNA and CDR2 is YNFKEQ in the germline V gene. Trimming removed 0 bases at V and 3 bases at J, with 18 bases between. The CDR3 is 17 amino acids. The CDR3, as DNA: TGTGCCAGCAGCCAAGATCTCCGGGACTCAACGTTCTACGAGCAGTACTTC. Amino acid sequence: CASSQDLRDSTFYEQYF.

Details on this clonotype: A much larger clone differs by one base, so this may be a read error. Little can be read into the size of this beta chain, an off-target read in a library designed for alpha chains. The chain joins TRBV7-6 to TRBJ1-3, with D hard to call. Germline CDR1 is SGHVS and CDR2 is FNYEAQ. This CDR3 has 16 amino acids. V was shortened by 4 bases and J by 0 bases, with 13 bases between the two germline ends. The CDR3 spells CASSSIGINSGNTIYF. The CDR3 bases are TGTGCCAGCAGCTCAATCGGCATTAACTCTGGAAACACCATATATTTT. Full variable domain (outside the CDR3, taken from reference TRBV7-6 and TRBJ1-3): GAGVSQSPRYKVTKRGQDVALRCDPISGHVSLYWYRQALGQGPEFLTYFNYEAQQDKSGLPNDRFSAERPEGSISTLTIQRTEQRDSAMYRCASSSIGINSGNTIYFGEGSWLTVV.

This clonotype was detected ten times or more. The library was designed around alpha chains, so this beta chain is a stray read whose abundance carries little weight. The chain links TRBV27 to TRBJ2-2, with a tentative D call TRBD2 (7 bases). In germline, CDR1 is MNHEY, CDR2 SMNVEV (reference sequence). The CDR3 runs 16 residues. With 3 bases removed from V and 2 bases from J, the gap between germline ends came to 13 bases. The CDR3 DNA follows: TGTGCCAGCAGTTTCCCCTCGGGGGGCAACACCGGGGAGCTGTTTTTT. It codes for CASSFPSGGNTGELFF.

This clonotype is medium-sized (0.01 to 0.1%) by share. Being off target in a library aimed at alpha chains, this beta chain has a size of little meaning. V is TRBV3-1 and J is TRBJ2-5; possible D gene TRBD2, 5 bases. Trimming removed 4 bases from V and 5 bases from J, with 11 bases in between. Germline V gives CDR1 LGHDT, CDR2 YNNKEL (reference sequence). The CDR3 is 13 residues long. CDR3 nucleotides: TGTGCCAGCAGCCGCACTAGTTGGGAGACCCAGTACTTC. It specifies CASSRTSWETQYF.

This clonotype is labeled medium-sized. For a library built for alpha chains, this beta chain is a stray read; little rests on its size. The rearrangement joins TRBV20-1 to TRBJ2-4, with unresolved D. Trimming stripped 3 bases from V and 1 base from J, with 7 bases between. Germline V lookup: CDR1 DFQATT, CDR2 SNEGSKA (reference sequence). The CDR3 contains 13 residues. This CDR3 is CSASAGAKNIQYF. CDR3 in DNA: TGCAGTGCTAGCGCCGGGGCCAAAAACATTCAGTACTTC.

This clonotype is labeled medium-sized (0.01 to 0.1%). This beta chain lies outside the target of a library built for alpha chains; its clone size means little. The J gene is TRBJ2-7, the V gene TRBV20-1; a possible D gene is TRBD2 (5 bases). Between the trimmed V and J ends, which lost 3 bases and 0 bases, there was a span of 15 bases. Germline lookup yields CDR1 DFQATT and CDR2 SNEGSKA (reference sequence). The CDR3 runs to 15 residues. The CDR3: CSASTPLGSSYEQYF. In DNA form, the CDR3 reads TGCAGTGCTAGTACACCACTAGGGAGCTCCTACGAGCAGTACTTC.